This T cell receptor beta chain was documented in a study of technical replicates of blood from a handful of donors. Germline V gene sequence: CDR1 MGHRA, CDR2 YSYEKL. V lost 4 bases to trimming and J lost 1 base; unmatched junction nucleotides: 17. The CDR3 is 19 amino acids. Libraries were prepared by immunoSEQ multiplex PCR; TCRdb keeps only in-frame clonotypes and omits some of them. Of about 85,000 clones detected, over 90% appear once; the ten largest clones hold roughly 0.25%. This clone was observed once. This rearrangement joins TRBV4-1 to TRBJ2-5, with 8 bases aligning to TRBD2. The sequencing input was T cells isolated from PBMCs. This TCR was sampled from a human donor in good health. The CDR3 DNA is TGCGCCAGCAGCCTGAGCCGGAGGGGGACTAGTCGGACCCAAGAGACCCAGTACTTC. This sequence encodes CASSLSRRGTSRTQETQYF.